This T cell receptor (beta chain) came from a study of spatial heterogeneity in lung cancer. Study findings and constraints: At resection, ubiquitous expanded tumor TCRs appeared in blood more than at follow-up.

Unmatched junction bases numbered 12, after V lost 3 bases and J lost 11 bases. The CDR3 is made up of 16 amino acids. In germline, CDR1 is SGHRS, CDR2 YFSETQ. Time point noted: blood at routine non-recurrence follow-up after resection. Unsorted whole RNA from tumor, nontumor lung or frozen PBMC underwent sequencing. In TCRdb, the 5' RACE reads were re-called with MiXCR into one record per CDR3 protein. The repertoire has around 45,000 distinct CDR3 sequences, 22% of them found once; the top ten carry roughly 7.2%. About this clonotype itself: Antigen specificity is unknown.

The sequence was obtained from a female donor with early-stage non-small cell lung cancer. The chain links TRBV5-1 to TRBJ2-2, with 11 nucleotides matching TRBD2. The sample consisted of PBMCs, taken at follow-up. CDR3 in amino acids: CASSSVAGGAPGELFF. CDR3 DNA sequence: TGCGCCAGCAGCTCAGTAGCGGGAGGGGCCCCGGGAGAGCTGTTTTTT.